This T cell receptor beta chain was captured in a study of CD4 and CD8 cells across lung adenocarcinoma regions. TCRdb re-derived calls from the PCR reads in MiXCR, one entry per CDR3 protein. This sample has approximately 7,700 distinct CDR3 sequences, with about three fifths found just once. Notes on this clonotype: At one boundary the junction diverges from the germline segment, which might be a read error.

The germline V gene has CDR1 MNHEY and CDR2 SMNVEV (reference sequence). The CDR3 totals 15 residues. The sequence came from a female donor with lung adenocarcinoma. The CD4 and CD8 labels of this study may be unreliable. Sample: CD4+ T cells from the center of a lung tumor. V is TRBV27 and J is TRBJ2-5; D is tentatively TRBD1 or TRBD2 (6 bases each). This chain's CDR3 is CARGIGGGDQKTQYF. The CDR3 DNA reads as TGTGCCAGGGGCATCGGGGGCGGGGACCAAAAGACTCAGTACTTC.